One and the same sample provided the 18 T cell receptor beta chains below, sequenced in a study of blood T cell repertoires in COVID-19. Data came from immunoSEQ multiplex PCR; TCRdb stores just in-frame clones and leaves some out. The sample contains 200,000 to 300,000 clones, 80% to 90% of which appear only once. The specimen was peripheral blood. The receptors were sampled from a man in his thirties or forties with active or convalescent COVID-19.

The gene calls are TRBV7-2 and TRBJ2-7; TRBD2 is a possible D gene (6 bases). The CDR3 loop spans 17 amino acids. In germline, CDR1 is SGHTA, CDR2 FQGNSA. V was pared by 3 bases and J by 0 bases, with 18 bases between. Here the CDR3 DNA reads TGTGCCAGCAGCTTTCGGTCGGGACTCTCAAGCTCCTACGAGCAGTACTTC. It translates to CASSFRSGLSSSYEQYF.

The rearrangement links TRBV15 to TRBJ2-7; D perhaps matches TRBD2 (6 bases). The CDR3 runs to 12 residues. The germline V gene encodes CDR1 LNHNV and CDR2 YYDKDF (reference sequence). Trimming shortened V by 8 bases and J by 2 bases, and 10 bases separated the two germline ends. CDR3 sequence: CATQGGPYEQYF. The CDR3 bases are TGTGCCACCCAGGGAGGACCCTACGAGCAGTACTTC.

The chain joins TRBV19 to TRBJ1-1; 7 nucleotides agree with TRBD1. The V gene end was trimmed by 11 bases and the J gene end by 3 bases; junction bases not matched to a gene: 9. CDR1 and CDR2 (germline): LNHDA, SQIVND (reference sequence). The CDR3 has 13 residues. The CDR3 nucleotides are TGTGCCGCAAGACAGGGTCCTGACACTGAAGCTTTCTTT. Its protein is CAARQGPDTEAFF.

The CDR3 sequence is CASSDGGDVTEAFF. The DNA for the CDR3 is TGTGCCAGCAGTGATGGCGGGGACGTCACTGAAGCTTTCTTT. This chain joins TRBV2 and TRBJ1-1, with TRBD1 as a possible D gene (5 bases). Germline CDR1 SNHLY, CDR2 FYNNEI. The CDR3 contains 14 residues. V dropped 3 bases and J dropped 4 bases, with 12 bases sitting between them.

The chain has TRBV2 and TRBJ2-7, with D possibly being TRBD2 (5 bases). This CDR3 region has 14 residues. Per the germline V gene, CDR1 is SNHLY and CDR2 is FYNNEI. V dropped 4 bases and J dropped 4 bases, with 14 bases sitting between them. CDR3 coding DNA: TGTGCCAGCAGTGGGATAGCGCTAATTTACGAGCAGTACTTC. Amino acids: CASSGIALIYEQYF.

The CDR3 loop is CASSSTDRGHYGYTF. In DNA, the CDR3 is TGTGCCAGCAGCTCGACGGACAGGGGGCACTATGGCTACACCTTC. V usage is TRBV6-5 and J usage is TRBJ1-2; TRBD1 agrees at 11 bases. Germline trimming cut 6 bases from V and 3 bases from J; bases unmatched to any gene: 6. The CDR3 has 15 amino acids. The germline V gene encodes CDR1 MNHEY and CDR2 SVGAGI.

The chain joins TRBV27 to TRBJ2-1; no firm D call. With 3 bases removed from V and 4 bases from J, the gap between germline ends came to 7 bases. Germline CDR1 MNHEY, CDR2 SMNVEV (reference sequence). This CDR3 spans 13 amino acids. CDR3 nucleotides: TGTGCCAGCAGTTTTGGAGCATACAATGAGCAGTTCTTC. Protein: CASSFGAYNEQFF.

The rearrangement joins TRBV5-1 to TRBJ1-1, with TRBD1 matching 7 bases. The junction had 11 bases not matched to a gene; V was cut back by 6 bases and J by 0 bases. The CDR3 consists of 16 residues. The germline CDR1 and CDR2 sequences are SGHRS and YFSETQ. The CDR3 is CASKTGFTSLNTEAFF. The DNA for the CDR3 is TGCGCCAGCAAGACAGGGTTCACTAGCCTGAACACTGAAGCTTTCTTT.

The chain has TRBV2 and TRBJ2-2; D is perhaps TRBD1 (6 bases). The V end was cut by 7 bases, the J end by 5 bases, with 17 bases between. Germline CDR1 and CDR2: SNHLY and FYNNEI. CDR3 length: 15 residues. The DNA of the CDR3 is TGTGCCAGCACAAGACAGGTGGTCACTACCGGGGAGCTGTTTTTT. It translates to CASTRQVVTTGELFF.

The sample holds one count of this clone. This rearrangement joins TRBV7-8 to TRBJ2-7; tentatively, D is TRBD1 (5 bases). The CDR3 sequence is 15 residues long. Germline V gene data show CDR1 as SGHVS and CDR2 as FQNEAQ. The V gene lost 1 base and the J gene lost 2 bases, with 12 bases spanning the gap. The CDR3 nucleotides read TGTGCCAGCAGCTTAGTGGCGACAGACACCTACGAGCAGTACTTC. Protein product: CASSLVATDTYEQYF.

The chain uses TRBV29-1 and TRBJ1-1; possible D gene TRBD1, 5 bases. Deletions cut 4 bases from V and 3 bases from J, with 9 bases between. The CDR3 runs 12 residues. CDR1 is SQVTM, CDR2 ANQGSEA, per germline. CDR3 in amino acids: CSVVPGDTEAFF. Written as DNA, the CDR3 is TGCAGCGTTGTTCCGGGGGACACTGAAGCTTTCTTT.

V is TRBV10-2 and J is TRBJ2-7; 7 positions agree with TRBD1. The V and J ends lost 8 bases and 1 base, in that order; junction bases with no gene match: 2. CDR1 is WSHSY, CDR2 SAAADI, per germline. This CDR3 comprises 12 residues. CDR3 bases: TGCGCCAGCGGACAGGAGTCCTACGAGCAGTACTTC. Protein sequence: CASGQESYEQYF.

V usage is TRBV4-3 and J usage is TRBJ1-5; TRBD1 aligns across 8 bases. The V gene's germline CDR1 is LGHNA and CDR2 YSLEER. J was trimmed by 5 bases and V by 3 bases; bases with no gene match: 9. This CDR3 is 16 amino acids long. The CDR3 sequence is CASSQNSGGRDQPQHF. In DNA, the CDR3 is TGCGCCAGCAGCCAGAACTCAGGGGGCCGAGATCAGCCCCAGCATTTT.

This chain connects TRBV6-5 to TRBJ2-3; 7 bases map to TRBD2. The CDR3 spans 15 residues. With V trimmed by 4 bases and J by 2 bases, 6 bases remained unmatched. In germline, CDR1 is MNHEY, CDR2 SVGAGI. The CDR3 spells CASSLRGGYTDTQYF. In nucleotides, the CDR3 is TGTGCCAGCAGTTTACGCGGGGGTTACACAGATACGCAGTATTTT.

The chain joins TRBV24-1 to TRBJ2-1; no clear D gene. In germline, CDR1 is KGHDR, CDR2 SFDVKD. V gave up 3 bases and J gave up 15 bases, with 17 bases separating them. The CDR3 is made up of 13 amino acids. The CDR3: CATSDGIVSRRFF. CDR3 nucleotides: TGTGCCACCAGTGATGGAATAGTGTCACGGAGGTTCTTC.

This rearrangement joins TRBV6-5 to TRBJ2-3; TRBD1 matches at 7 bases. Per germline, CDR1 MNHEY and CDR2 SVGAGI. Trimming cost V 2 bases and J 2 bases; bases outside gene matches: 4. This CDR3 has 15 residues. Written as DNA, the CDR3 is TGTGCCAGCAGTTACGGGGACAGCCTCACAGATACGCAGTATTTT. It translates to CASSYGDSLTDTQYF.

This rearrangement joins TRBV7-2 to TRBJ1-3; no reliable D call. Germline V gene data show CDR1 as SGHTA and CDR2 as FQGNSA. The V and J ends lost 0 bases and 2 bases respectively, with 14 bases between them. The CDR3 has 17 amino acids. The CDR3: CASSLAGRGYTGNTIYF. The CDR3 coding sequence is TGTGCCAGCAGCTTAGCGGGGAGAGGTTACACTGGAAACACCATATATTTT.

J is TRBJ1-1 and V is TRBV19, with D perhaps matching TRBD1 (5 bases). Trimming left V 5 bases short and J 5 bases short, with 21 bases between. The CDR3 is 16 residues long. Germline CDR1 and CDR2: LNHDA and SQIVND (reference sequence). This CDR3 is CASSDGQEGFDTEAFF. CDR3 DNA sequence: TGTGCCAGTAGTGATGGGCAGGAGGGGTTTGATACTGAAGCTTTCTTT.